This T cell receptor beta chain was recorded in a study of blood T cell repertoires in COVID-19. After removal of 6 bases from V and 6 bases from J, the junction contained 15 bases not matched to a gene. The CDR3 is 16 amino acids. Germline CDR1 reads MDHEN; CDR2 reads SYDVKM. Sequencing was performed with immunoSEQ multiplex PCR; in TCRdb, only in-frame clones are kept and a portion is missing. The sample includes tens of thousands of clones, around 83% of them seen just once. This receptor was obtained from a man older than 75 with active COVID-19. Sequenced: peripheral blood. V and J are TRBV28 and TRBJ2-7; 9 bases are shared with TRBD2. The CDR3 loop is CASRTPGAGGQSEQYF. The CDR3 DNA reads as TGTGCCAGCAGAACCCCGGGGGCGGGAGGGCAGTCCGAGCAGTACTTC.